This T cell receptor (beta chain) is from a study of technical replicates of blood from several donors. This clone was found once. V was shortened by 3 bases and J by 5 bases, with 17 bases between the two germline ends. The CDR3 consists of 15 residues. CDR1 and CDR2 (germline): SGHNT, YENEEA. Here immunoSEQ multiplex PCR was the method, and the copy in TCRdb shows in-frame clones only, minus some. The sample has approximately 81,000 clones, over 90% seen once. The source of this sequence is a human donor in good health. Sequencing input: T cells isolated from PBMCs. V is TRBV11-3 and J is TRBJ2-7, with D perhaps matching TRBD1 (5 bases). Here the CDR3 DNA reads TGTGCCAGCAGCTTTCGAGGCGGCAGGGCGAACGAGCAGTACTTC. It specifies CASSFRGGRANEQYF.